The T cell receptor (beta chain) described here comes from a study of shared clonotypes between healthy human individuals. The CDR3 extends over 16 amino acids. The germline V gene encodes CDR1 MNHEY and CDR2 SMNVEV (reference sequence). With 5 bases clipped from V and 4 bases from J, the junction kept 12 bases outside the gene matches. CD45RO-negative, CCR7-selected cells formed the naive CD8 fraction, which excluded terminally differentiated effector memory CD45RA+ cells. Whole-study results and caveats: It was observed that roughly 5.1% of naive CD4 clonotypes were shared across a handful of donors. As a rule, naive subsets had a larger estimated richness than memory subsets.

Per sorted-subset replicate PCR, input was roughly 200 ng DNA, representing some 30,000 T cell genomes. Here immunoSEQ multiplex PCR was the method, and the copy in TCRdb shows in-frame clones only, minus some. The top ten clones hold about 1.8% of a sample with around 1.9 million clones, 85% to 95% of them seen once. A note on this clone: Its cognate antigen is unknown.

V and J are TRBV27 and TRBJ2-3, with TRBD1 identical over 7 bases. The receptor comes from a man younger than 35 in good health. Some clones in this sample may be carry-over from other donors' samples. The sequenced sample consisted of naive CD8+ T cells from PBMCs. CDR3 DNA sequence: TGTGCCAGCAGTCCCGCACAGGGGAATAAGGCAGATACGCAGTATTTT. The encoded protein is CASSPAQGNKADTQYF.